This TCR beta chain was retrieved from a study of CD8 T cells in ankylosing spondylitis. At least ten counts were recorded for this clonotype. Its antigen is unknown. General study results and limits: Prior work had noted some motif variants in reactive arthritis blood and synovial fluid. Matched ankylosing spondylitis synovial fluid reportedly contained a significantly enriched population of disease-linked clones.

Generation of TCR beta libraries employed quantitative 5'-RACE incorporating molecular barcodes. TCRdb re-derived calls from the 5' RACE reads in MiXCR, one entry per CDR3 protein. The table includes around 300,000 distinct CDR3 sequences, approximately 10% detected once. The CDR3 covers 13 residues. The V end was cut by 3 bases, the J end by 5 bases, with 11 bases between. The sequenced sample was blood, either unsorted or a sorted T cell fraction (not recorded which). V is TRBV12-3 or TRBV12-4 and J is TRBJ2-7; unclear D gene. This clonotype originated in a female donor with ankylosing spondylitis or in good health (not recorded which). CDR3 DNA: TGTGCCAGCAGTTTCAGCCCGAACAACGAGCAGTACTTC. It is translated as CASSFSPNNEQYF.